This paragraph reports one T cell receptor beta chain. Its antigen is as yet unknown. Per the germline V gene, CDR1 is SGHAT and CDR2 is FQNNGV. This CDR3 spans 15 amino acids. V was cut by 4 bases and J by 3 bases, with 13 bases left in between. Researchers ran the PCR with 60 Vbeta and 13 Jbeta primers. The method was immunoSEQ multiplex PCR; TCRdb's version includes in-frame clones alone and lacks a portion of them. The table shows about 59,000 clones, with around 83% occurring only once. These data originate in a study of cytomegalovirus exposure and HLA in healthy donors. Findings and limits, study-wide: Owing to their indistinguishability, certain V segments, notably TRBV6-2 and TRBV6-3, were excluded. Later on, an analysis showed TCR association rates differing by HLA locus, with DRB1 the most and HLA-C the fewest. It emerged from a later analysis that several of the most significant clusters appeared to be linked to common viral pathogens.

V gene TRBV11-2 combines with J gene TRBJ2-1; D is possibly TRBD1 (6 bases). Sequenced material: PBMCs. The clonotype comes from a human donor in good health. The CDR3 region is CASSSSIGGYNEQFF. CDR3 coding DNA: TGTGCCAGCAGCTCGAGCATAGGGGGCTACAATGAGCAGTTCTTC.